This record looks at one T cell receptor beta chain sequence and its context. The antigen remains unidentified. TCRdb's table, derived via immunoSEQ multiplex PCR, lists solely in-frame clones and lacks some. The sample gives around 110,000 clones, around 88% of which show up once; about 1.8% is in the top ten. The time point was: peripheral blood 6 weeks after treatment start. The study enrolled patients with locally advanced or metastatic urothelial carcinoma. Per-patient samples, pretreatment and on-treatment, numbered 1 to 8. These data are taken from a study of PD-L1 blockade in urothelial cancer. Study findings and constraints: Durable benefit was linked to greater 3-week expansion of tumor-associated blood clones.

The CDR3 runs to 18 residues. V was clipped by 0 bases and J by 0 bases; unmatched bases: 6. The germline gives CDR1 SNHLY, CDR2 FYNNEI. The sequence came from a man aged 55 to 70 with urothelial cancer. Here the sequenced sample was PBMCs, taken around atezolizumab (anti-PD-L1) treatment. The chain employs TRBV2 and TRBJ1-5; 9 positions agree with TRBD1. CDR3 protein: CASSEAGTGRYSNQPQHF. CDR3 bases: TGTGCCAGCAGTGAAGCAGGGACAGGGAGATATAGCAATCAGCCCCAGCATTTT.